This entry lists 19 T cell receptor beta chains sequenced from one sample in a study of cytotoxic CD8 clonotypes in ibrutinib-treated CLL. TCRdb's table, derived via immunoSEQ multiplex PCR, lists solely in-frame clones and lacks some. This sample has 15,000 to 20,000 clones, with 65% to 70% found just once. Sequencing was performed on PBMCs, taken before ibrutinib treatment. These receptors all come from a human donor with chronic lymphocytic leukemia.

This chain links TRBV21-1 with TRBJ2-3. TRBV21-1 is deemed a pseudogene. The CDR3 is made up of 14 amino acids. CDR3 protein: CASSMGVGTDTQYF. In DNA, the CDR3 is TGTGCCAGCAGCATGGGGGTCGGAACAGATACGCAGTATTTT.

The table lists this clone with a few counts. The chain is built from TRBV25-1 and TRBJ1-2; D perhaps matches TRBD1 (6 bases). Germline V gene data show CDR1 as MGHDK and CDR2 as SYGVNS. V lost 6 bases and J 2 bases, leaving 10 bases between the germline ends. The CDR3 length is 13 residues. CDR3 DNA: TGTGCCAGCAGCACAGGGATCAACTATGGCTACACCTTC. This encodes CASSTGINYGYTF.

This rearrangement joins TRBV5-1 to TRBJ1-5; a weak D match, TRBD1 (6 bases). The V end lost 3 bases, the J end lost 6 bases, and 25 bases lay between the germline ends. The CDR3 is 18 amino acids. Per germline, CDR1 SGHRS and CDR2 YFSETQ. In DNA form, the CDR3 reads TGCGCCAGCAGCTCTAGGGGGGGACTAGGACTGAGGGGTCAGCCCCAGCATTTT. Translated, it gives CASSSRGGLGLRGQPQHF.

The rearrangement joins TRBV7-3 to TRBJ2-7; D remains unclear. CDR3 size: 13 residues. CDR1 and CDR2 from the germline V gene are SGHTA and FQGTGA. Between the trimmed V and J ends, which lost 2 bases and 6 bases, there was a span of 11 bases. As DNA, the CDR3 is TGTGCCAGCAGCTTACTCACAGAGTCCGAGCAGTACTTC. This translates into CASSLLTESEQYF.

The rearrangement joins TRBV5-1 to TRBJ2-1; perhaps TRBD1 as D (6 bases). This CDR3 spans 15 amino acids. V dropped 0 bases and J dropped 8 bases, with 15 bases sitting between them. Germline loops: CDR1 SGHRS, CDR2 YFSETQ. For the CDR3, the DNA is TGCGCCAGCAGCTTGGAACACAGGGTAATGGATGAGCAGTTCTTC. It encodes CASSLEHRVMDEQFF.

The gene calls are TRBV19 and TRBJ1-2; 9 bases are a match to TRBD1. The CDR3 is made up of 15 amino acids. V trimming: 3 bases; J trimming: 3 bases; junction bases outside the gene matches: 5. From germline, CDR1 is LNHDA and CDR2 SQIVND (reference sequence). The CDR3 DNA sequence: TGTGCCAGTAGTATGGACAGGGGACAAGACTATGGCTACACCTTC. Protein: CASSMDRGQDYGYTF.

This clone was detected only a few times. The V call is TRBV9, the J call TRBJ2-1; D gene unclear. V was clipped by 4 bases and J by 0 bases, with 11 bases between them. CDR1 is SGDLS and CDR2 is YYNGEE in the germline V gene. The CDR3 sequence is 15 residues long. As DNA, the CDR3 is TGTGCCAGCAGCCCGCCCGGGCCCTCCTACAATGAGCAGTTCTTC. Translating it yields CASSPPGPSYNEQFF.

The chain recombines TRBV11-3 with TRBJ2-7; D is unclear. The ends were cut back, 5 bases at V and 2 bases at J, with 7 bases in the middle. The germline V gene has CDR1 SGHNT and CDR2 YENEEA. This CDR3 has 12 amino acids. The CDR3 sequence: CASSQFPYEQYF. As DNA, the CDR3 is TGTGCCAGCAGCCAGTTTCCCTACGAGCAGTACTTC.

CDR3 bases: TGTGCCAGCAGCGATCGGGACAGGGTTGCAAATTCACCCCTCCACTTT. Translation: CASSDRDRVANSPLHF. V is TRBV11-3 and J is TRBJ1-6, with TRBD1 matching 9 bases. V trimming: 5 bases; J trimming: 7 bases; junction bases outside the gene matches: 9. Germline V gives CDR1 SGHNT, CDR2 YENEEA. This CDR3 has 16 residues.

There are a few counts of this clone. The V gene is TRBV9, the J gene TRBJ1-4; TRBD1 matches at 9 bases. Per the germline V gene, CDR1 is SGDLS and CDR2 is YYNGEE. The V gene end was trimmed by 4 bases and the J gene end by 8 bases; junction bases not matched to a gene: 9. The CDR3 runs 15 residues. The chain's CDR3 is CASSLPTGGTEKLFF. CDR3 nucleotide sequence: TGTGCCAGCAGCCTACCGACAGGGGGTACAGAAAAACTGTTTTTT.

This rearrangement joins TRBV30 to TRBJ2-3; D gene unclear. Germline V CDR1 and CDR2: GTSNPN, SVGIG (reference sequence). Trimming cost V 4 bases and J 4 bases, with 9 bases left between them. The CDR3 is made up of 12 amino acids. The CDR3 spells CAWKLVPDTQYF. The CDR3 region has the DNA TGTGCCTGGAAATTAGTCCCAGATACGCAGTATTTT.

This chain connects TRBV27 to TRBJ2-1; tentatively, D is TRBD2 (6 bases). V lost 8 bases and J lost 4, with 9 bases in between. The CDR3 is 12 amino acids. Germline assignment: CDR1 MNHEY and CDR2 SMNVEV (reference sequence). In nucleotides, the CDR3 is TGTGCCAGCGGGGGGAAATACAATGAGCAGTTCTTC. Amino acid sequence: CASGGKYNEQFF.

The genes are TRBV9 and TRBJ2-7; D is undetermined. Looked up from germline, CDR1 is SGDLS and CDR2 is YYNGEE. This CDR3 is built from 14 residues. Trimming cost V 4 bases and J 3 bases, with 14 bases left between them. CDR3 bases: TGTGCCAGCAGCCAAGCCTTGGACGGCTACGAGCAGTACTTC. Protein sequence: CASSQALDGYEQYF.

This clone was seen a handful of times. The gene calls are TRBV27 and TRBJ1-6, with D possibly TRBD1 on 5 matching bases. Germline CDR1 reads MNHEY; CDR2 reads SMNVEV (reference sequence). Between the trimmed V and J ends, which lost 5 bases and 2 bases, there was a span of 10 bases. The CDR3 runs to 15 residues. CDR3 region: CASSDEGPYNSPLHF. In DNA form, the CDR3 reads TGTGCCAGCAGTGACGAGGGGCCCTATAATTCACCCCTCCACTTT.

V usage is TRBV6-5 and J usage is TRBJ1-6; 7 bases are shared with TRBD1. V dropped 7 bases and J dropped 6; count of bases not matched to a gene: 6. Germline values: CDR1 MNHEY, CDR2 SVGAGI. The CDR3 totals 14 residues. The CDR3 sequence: CASTSWDSNSPLHF. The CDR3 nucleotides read TGTGCCAGCACCTCCTGGGACAGTAATTCACCCCTCCACTTT.

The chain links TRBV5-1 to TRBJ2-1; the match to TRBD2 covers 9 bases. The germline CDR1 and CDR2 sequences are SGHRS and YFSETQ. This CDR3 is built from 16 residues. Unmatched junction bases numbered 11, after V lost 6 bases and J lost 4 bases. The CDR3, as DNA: TGCGCCAGCACCACCAATAGCGGGGGAGGTTACAATGAGCAGTTCTTC. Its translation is CASTTNSGGGYNEQFF.

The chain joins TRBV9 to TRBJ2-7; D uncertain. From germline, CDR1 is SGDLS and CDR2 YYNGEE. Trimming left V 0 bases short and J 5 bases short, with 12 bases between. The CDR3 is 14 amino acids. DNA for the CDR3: TGTGCCAGCAGCGTAGGGGCAGGCCAGAACGAGCAGTACTTC. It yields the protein CASSVGAGQNEQYF.

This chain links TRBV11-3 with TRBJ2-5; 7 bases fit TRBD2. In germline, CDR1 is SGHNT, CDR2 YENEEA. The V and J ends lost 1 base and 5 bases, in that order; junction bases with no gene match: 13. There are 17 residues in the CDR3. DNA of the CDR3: TGTGCCAGCAGCTTAGCGGAGACTAGCCGTTCCAGGGAGACCCAGTACTTC. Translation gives CASSLAETSRSRETQYF.

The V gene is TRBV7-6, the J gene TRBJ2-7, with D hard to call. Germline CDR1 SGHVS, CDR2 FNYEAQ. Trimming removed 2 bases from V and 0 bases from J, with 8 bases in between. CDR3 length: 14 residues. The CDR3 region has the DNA TGTGCCAGCAGCTTAACAGAGAGCTCCTACGAGCAGTACTTC. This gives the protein CASSLTESSYEQYF.